This is a list of T cell receptor beta chains from one sample in a study of cytomegalovirus exposure and HLA in healthy donors. The assay was immunoSEQ multiplex PCR, and TCRdb's table has in-frame clones only and misses some. The sample's table shows roughly 50,000 clones. Sequenced input: PBMCs. The receptors here all came from a male donor in good health and CMV-seropositive. The CDR3 runs from the conserved cysteine through the conserved F or W. A D gene is named only where the DNA matches it firmly.

d_gene: TRBD1; v_gene: TRBV6-5; j_gene: TRBJ2-7; CDR3aa: CASSWDRGSYEQYF; CDR3nt: TGTGCCAGCAGTTGGGACAGGGGATCCTACGAGCAGTACTTC
d_gene: NA; v_gene: TRBV29-1; j_gene: TRBJ2-2; CDR3aa: CSVSPSNGELFF; CDR3nt: TGCAGCGTTAGTCCTAGTAACGGGGAGCTGTTTTTT
d_gene: NA; v_gene: TRBV25-1; j_gene: TRBJ1-1; CDR3aa: CASASGSLIPLAFF; CDR3nt: TGTGCCAGCGCATCGGGGTCCTTGATTCCACTGGCTTTCTTT
d_gene: TRBD1; v_gene: TRBV2; j_gene: TRBJ2-1; CDR3aa: CASRSTGSDRQGIYEQFF; CDR3nt: TGTGCCAGCAGGAGTACCGGCTCGGACAGGCAGGGGATCTATGAGCAGTTCTTC
d_gene: TRBD2; v_gene: TRBV13; j_gene: TRBJ2-7; CDR3aa: CASSLGSGGRYEQYF; CDR3nt: TGTGCCAGCAGCTTAGGTAGCGGGGGGAGGTACGAGCAGTACTTC
d_gene: TRBD2; v_gene: TRBV13; j_gene: TRBJ2-3; CDR3aa: CASGPGTSGGLLTDTQYF; CDR3nt: TGTGCCAGCGGCCCAGGGACTAGCGGGGGCTTACTCACAGATACGCAGTATTTT
d_gene: NA; v_gene: TRBV5-4; j_gene: TRBJ2-2; CDR3aa: CASSLTETTGELFF; CDR3nt: TGTGCCAGCAGCTTGACGGAGACCACCGGGGAGCTGTTTTTT
d_gene: TRBD1; v_gene: TRBV5-5; j_gene: TRBJ2-7; CDR3aa: CASEQGSGYEQYF; CDR3nt: TGTGCCAGCGAACAGGGGAGCGGCTACGAGCAGTACTTC
d_gene: TRBD1; v_gene: TRBV10-3; j_gene: TRBJ2-3; CDR3aa: CAISESGTGLQQDTQYF; CDR3nt: TGTGCCATCAGTGAGTCTGGGACAGGTCTGCAGCAAGATACGCAGTATTTT
d_gene: NA; v_gene: TRBV7-2; j_gene: TRBJ1-4; CDR3aa: CASSFGSEKLFF; CDR3nt: TGTGCCAGCAGCTTCGGTTCAGAAAAACTGTTTTTT
d_gene: NA; v_gene: TRBV2; j_gene: TRBJ2-7; CDR3aa: CASSADRCLYEQYF; CDR3nt: TGTGCCAGCAGTGCAGACAGGTGCCTATACGAGCAGTACTTC
d_gene: NA; v_gene: TRBV27; j_gene: TRBJ2-7; CDR3aa: CASSLLEGYEQYF; CDR3nt: TGTGCCAGCAGTTTATTGGAGGGCTACGAGCAGTACTTC
d_gene: NA; v_gene: TRBV20-1; j_gene: TRBJ1-2; CDR3aa: CSAAIDYGYTF; CDR3nt: TGCAGTGCCGCGATCGACTATGGCTACACCTTC
d_gene: NA; v_gene: TRBV7-2; j_gene: TRBJ2-2; CDR3aa: CASSPNGGPYDPGELFF; CDR3nt: TGTGCCAGCAGCCCTAACGGGGGGCCCTACGATCCCGGGGAGCTGTTTTTT
d_gene: NA; v_gene: TRBV19; j_gene: TRBJ1-6; CDR3aa: CASSIGGNSPLHF; CDR3nt: TGTGCCAGTAGTATTGGCGGGAATTCACCCCTCCACTTT
d_gene: NA; v_gene: TRBV14; j_gene: TRBJ2-4; CDR3aa: CASSQPGYF; CDR3nt: TGTGCCAGCAGCCAACCGGGGTACTTC
d_gene: TRBD1; v_gene: TRBV10-3; j_gene: TRBJ2-4; CDR3aa: CAISGRGLMDIQYF; CDR3nt: TGTGCCATCAGTGGTAGGGGGCTGATGGACATTCAGTACTTC
d_gene: TRBD1; v_gene: TRBV7-2; j_gene: TRBJ1-4; CDR3aa: CASSPDRGTNEKLFF; CDR3nt: TGTGCCAGCAGCCCAGACAGGGGAACTAATGAAAAACTGTTTTTT
d_gene: TRBD1; v_gene: TRBV5-4; j_gene: TRBJ2-7; CDR3aa: CASSLAGTGDEQYF; CDR3nt: TGTGCCAGCAGCTTAGCCGGGACAGGGGACGAGCAGTACTTC
d_gene: NA; v_gene: TRBV6-5; j_gene: TRBJ1-1; CDR3aa: CASNETGRATEAFF; CDR3nt: TGTGCCAGCAACGAGACAGGAAGGGCAACTGAAGCTTTCTTT
d_gene: TRBD1; v_gene: TRBV18; j_gene: TRBJ2-1; CDR3aa: CASSRQGGEQFF; CDR3nt: TGTGCCAGCTCTCGACAGGGTGGTGAGCAGTTCTTC
d_gene: NA; v_gene: TRBV2; j_gene: TRBJ2-2; CDR3aa: CASSELSLYTGELFF; CDR3nt: TGTGCCAGCAGTGAACTGTCACTTTACACCGGGGAGCTGTTTTTT
d_gene: TRBD1; v_gene: TRBV25-1; j_gene: TRBJ1-1; CDR3aa: CASSQTGGFMNTEAFF; CDR3nt: TGTGCCAGCAGCCAAACAGGGGGCTTCATGAACACTGAAGCTTTCTTT
d_gene: TRBD1; v_gene: TRBV4-1; j_gene: TRBJ2-2; CDR3aa: CASSQGRTGGIWELFF; CDR3nt: TGCGCCAGCAGCCAAGGAAGGACAGGGGGCATCTGGGAGCTGTTTTTT
d_gene: TRBD1; v_gene: TRBV6-5; j_gene: TRBJ2-1; CDR3aa: CASSYETGTGPVEQFF; CDR3nt: TGTGCCAGCAGTTACGAAACCGGGACAGGGCCCGTTGAGCAGTTCTTC
d_gene: NA; v_gene: TRBV5-1; j_gene: TRBJ2-7; CDR3aa: CASSLVLGKTYEQYF; CDR3nt: TGCGCCAGCAGCTTGGTTCTCGGGAAGACCTACGAGCAGTACTTC
d_gene: TRBD1; v_gene: TRBV29-1; j_gene: TRBJ1-1; CDR3aa: CSAAGQTNTEAFF; CDR3nt: TGCAGCGCCGCGGGACAGACGAACACTGAAGCTTTCTTT
d_gene: NA; v_gene: TRBV11-2; j_gene: TRBJ2-2; CDR3aa: CASSPQGAGELFF; CDR3nt: TGTGCCAGCAGCCCACAGGGCGCCGGGGAGCTGTTTTTT
d_gene: TRBD1; v_gene: TRBV18; j_gene: TRBJ1-1; CDR3aa: CASSHSGTANTEAFF; CDR3nt: TGTGCCAGCTCACACTCCGGGACAGCAAACACTGAAGCTTTCTTT
d_gene: TRBD1; v_gene: TRBV9; j_gene: TRBJ2-7; CDR3aa: CASSVGGTGSSYEQYF; CDR3nt: TGTGCCAGCAGCGTAGGCGGGACAGGGTCATCCTACGAGCAGTACTTC
d_gene: TRBD2; v_gene: TRBV2; j_gene: TRBJ2-7; CDR3aa: CASSLTSGGLLRDEQYF; CDR3nt: TGTGCCAGCAGTTTGACTAGCGGGGGCCTCTTGAGGGACGAGCAGTACTTC
d_gene: TRBD2; v_gene: TRBV19; j_gene: TRBJ2-7; CDR3aa: CASSILGGDPYEQYF; CDR3nt: TGTGCCAGTAGTATCCTGGGAGGGGATCCCTACGAGCAGTACTTC
d_gene: NA; v_gene: TRBV29-1; j_gene: TRBJ1-1; CDR3aa: CSVEDTGGNTEAFF; CDR3nt: TGCAGCGTTGAAGATACCGGGGGGAACACTGAAGCTTTCTTT